This T cell receptor (beta chain) derives from a study of OX40 agonist ivuxolimab in advanced cancers. General observations from the study: At 0.1-3.0 mg/kg, partial responders had clonal expansion among the lowest observed. Compared with CD4+, CD8+ T cells on average had more expanded clones. Both CD4+ and CD8+ T cell populations in blood had undergone clonal expansion by week 6 at 0.1 to 3.0 mg/kg.

This CDR3 has 13 amino acids. Germline V gene data show CDR1 as SGHNT and CDR2 as YENEEA. V was trimmed by 0 bases and J by 1 base, leaving 3 bases between them. Using immunoSEQ multiplex PCR, the repertoire was profiled, and TCRdb retains in-frame clones only, with some absent. The table has approximately 40,000 clones, 70% to 90% seen once; the top ten hold around 12%. Comment on this clone: The antigen is not known.

On cycle 4 day 1 and cycle 7 day 1, as well as at baseline, blood was sampled. The chain has TRBV11-3 and TRBJ1-1, with unresolved D. The receptor was isolated from an adult with an advanced solid tumor such as melanoma, head and neck, liver or kidney cancer. Specimen: CD4+ or CD8+ T cells sorted from blood, collected in a trial of the OX40 agonist ivuxolimab. The CDR3 sequence is CASSLDSNTEAFF. The CDR3 DNA is TGTGCCAGCAGCTTAGATTCGAACACTGAAGCTTTCTTT.